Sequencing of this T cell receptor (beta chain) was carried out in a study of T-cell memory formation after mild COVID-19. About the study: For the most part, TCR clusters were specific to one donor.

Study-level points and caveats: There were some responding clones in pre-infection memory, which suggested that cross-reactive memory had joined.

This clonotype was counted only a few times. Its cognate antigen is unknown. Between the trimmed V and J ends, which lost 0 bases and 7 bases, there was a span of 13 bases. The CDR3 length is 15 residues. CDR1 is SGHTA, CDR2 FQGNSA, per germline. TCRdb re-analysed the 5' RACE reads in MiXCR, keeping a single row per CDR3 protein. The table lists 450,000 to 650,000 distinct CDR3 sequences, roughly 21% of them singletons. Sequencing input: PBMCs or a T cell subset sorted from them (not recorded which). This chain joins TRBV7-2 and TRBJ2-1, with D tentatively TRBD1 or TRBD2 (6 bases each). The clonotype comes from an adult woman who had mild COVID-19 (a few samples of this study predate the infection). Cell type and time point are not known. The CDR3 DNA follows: TGTGCCAGCAGCTTAGCGGGGGGCGGTGGGAATGAGCAGTTCTTC. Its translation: CASSLAGGGGNEQFF. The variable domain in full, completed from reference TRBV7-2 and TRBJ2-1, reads GAGVSQSPSNKVTEKGKDVELRCDPISGHTALYWYRQSLGQGLEFLIYFQGNSAPDKSGLPSDRFSAERTGGSVSTLTIQRTQQEDSAVYLCASSLAGGGGNEQFFGPGTRLTVL.